The text below deals with one T cell receptor (beta chain). Between the trimmed V and J ends, which lost 11 bases and 0 bases, there was a span of 14 bases. CDR3 size: 14 residues. CDR1 is SNHLY and CDR2 is FYNNEI in the germline V gene. This sample is part of a study of control samples from healthy donors and cancer patients. Clones were read by immunoSEQ multiplex PCR, and TCRdb kept only the in-frame ones, dropping some. The sample includes roughly 100,000 clones, about 89% of them seen just once. This clonotype originated in a man in his sixties with lung cancer. Sample: PBMCs. The chain recombines TRBV2 with TRBJ1-5, with D unclear. The CDR3 region has the DNA TGTGCCTTAAGTGCCCCAACTAGCAATCAGCCCCAGCATTTT. Translating gives CALSAPTSNQPQHF.